Shown below are 9 T cell receptor beta chains from a single sample sequenced in a study of blood T cell repertoires in COVID-19. TCRdb's copy holds only in-frame clones and misses some; the assay was immunoSEQ multiplex PCR. Of about 240,000 clones listed, about 89% are singletons. The sample taken for sequencing was PBMCs or T cells enriched from blood (not recorded which). All receptors come from a woman aged 30 to 39 who had recovered from COVID-19.

This chain links TRBV2 with TRBJ2-3, with D maybe TRBD1 (5 bases). Germline loops: CDR1 SNHLY, CDR2 FYNNEI. The CDR3 contains 15 residues. V was cut by 5 bases and J by 5 bases, with 17 bases left in between. CDR3 sequence (DNA): TGTGCCAGCAGTCCGAGGCAGGGCGGTGAAGATACGCAGTATTTT. Residues: CASSPRQGGEDTQYF.

This chain uses TRBV6-6 with TRBJ1-4; D possibly corresponds to TRBD1 (6 bases). Trimming took off 2 bases at V and 5 bases at J, with 9 bases between the two ends. There are 14 residues in the CDR3. Germline V gives CDR1 MNHNY, CDR2 SVGAGI (reference sequence). CDR3 sequence: CASSYHRENEKLFF. CDR3 nucleotides: TGTGCCAGCAGTTACCACAGGGAAAATGAAAAACTGTTTTTT.

The V and J genes are TRBV10-3 and TRBJ1-3; D is unclear. Germline V gene data show CDR1 as ENHRY and CDR2 as SYGVKD. V gave up 4 bases and J gave up 0 bases, with 13 bases separating them. The CDR3 totals 16 residues. The CDR3 reads CAISVAGGRSGNTIYF. As DNA, the CDR3 is TGTGCCATCAGTGTTGCGGGAGGCCGCTCTGGAAACACCATATATTTT.

This chain uses TRBV15 with TRBJ1-1; TRBD1 matches 7 bases. Germline V gene sequence: CDR1 LNHNV, CDR2 YYDKDF (reference sequence). The CDR3 is 15 residues long. Trimming removed 2 bases from V and 2 bases from J; junction bases left unmatched: 5. CDR3 amino acids: CATSRTTGANTEAFF. CDR3 nucleotide sequence: TGTGCCACCAGCAGAACAACAGGGGCAAACACTGAAGCTTTCTTT.

The V and J genes are TRBV4-1 and TRBJ1-3; 9 bases align to TRBD1. The germline V gene has CDR1 MGHRA and CDR2 YSYEKL. After removal of 0 bases from V and 0 bases from J, the junction contained 9 bases not matched to a gene. The CDR3 spans 19 residues. The CDR3 spells CASSQDSYTGGYSGNTIYF. The CDR3 DNA reads TGCGCCAGCAGCCAAGATAGTTATACAGGGGGCTACTCTGGAAACACCATATATTTT.

This clone occurred once. The chain carries TRBV5-6 and TRBJ2-1, with a weak D call TRBD1 (5 bases). Looked up from germline, CDR1 is SGHDT and CDR2 is YYEEEE. The CDR3 extends over 17 amino acids. Trimming stripped 0 bases from V and 2 bases from J, with 15 bases between. The CDR3 region is CASSLAGAGNTYNEQFF. The CDR3 nucleotides read TGTGCCAGCAGCTTGGCCGGAGCAGGGAATACCTACAATGAGCAGTTCTTC.

The chain combines TRBV7-2 with TRBJ2-3; 13 bases are shared with TRBD2. The CDR3 totals 15 residues. With V trimmed by 5 bases and J by 8 bases, 7 bases remained unmatched. Germline values: CDR1 SGHTA, CDR2 FQGNSA. The CDR3 DNA is TGTGCCAGCAGCCCACGACTAGCGGGAGGCCTTACGCAGTATTTT. Translation gives CASSPRLAGGLTQYF.

The genes are TRBV2 and TRBJ2-1; D is uncertain. The CDR3 is 14 amino acids. V was shortened by 6 bases and J by 7 bases, with 16 bases between the two germline ends. CDR1 and CDR2 (germline): SNHLY, FYNNEI. The CDR3 loop reads CASSTSGSRNEQFF. The CDR3 DNA is TGTGCCAGCAGCACCTCCGGGTCTAGGAATGAGCAGTTCTTC.

The chain uses TRBV3-1 (or the pseudogene TRBV3-2) and TRBJ1-1, with 7 positions matching TRBD1. This CDR3 spans 16 amino acids. With 6 bases clipped from V and 10 bases from J, the junction kept 20 bases outside the gene matches. In germline, CDR1 is LGHDT, CDR2 YNNKEL (reference sequence). The CDR3 nucleotides read TGTGCCAGCAGTCAGGGTAGGGGAGTTGGGAACAGGGGAGCTTTCTTT. It yields the protein CASSQGRGVGNRGAFF.